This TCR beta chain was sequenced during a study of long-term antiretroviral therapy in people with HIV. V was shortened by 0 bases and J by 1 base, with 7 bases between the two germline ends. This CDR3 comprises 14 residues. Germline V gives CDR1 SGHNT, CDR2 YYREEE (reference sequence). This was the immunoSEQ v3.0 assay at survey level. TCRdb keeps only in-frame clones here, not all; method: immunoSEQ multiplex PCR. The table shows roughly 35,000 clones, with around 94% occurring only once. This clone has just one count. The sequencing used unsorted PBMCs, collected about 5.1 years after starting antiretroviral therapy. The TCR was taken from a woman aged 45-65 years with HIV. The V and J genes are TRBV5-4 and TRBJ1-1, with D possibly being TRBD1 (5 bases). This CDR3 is CASSLGRGNTEAFF. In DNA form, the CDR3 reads TGTGCCAGCAGCTTGGGTAGGGGGAACACTGAAGCTTTCTTT.